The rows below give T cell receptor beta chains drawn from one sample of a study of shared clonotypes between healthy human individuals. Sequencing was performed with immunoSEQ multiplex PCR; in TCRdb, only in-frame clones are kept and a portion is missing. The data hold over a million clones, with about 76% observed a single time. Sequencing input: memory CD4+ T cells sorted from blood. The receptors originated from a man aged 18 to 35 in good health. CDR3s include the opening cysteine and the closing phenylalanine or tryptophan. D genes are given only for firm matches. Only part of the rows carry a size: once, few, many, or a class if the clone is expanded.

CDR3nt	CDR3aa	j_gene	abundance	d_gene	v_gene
TGTGCCAGCAGTTTTACAGGGGGCGGGTACGAGCAGTACTTC	CASSFTGGGYEQYF	TRBJ2-7	.	TRBD1	TRBV27
TGTGCCATCAGCCCCGACTTGGGGGGTCAGCCCCAGCATTTT	CAISPDLGGQPQHF	TRBJ1-5	.	.	TRBV10-3
TGTGCCAGCAGCAAACCTGACGGGGCCTACGAGCAGTACTTC	CASSKPDGAYEQYF	TRBJ2-7	once	.	TRBV6-1
TGTGCCAGCAGCTGGGGGGGCGCGGAAGGGACCTTC	CASSWGGAEGTF	TRBJ1-2	many	.	TRBV7-2
TGTGCCAGCAGCTTGTATGGGAGCTCCTATAATTCACCCCTCCACTTT	CASSLYGSSYNSPLHF	TRBJ1-6	.	.	TRBV5-6
TGTGCCAGCAGCCCGGTTACGGGTGGAAACACCATATATTTT	CASSPVTGGNTIYF	TRBJ1-3	.	.	TRBV7-8
TGTGCCAGCAGCTTGTCGGAAAATCAGCCCCAGCATTTT	CASSLSENQPQHF	TRBJ1-5	.	.	TRBV7-3
TGCGCCAGCAGTCAAATCGACAGGGTTTCATGGGAGCAGTACTTC	CASSQIDRVSWEQYF	TRBJ2-7	.	TRBD1	TRBV23-1
TGCGCCAGCAGCTTGGGACAGGGGAGCACTGAAGCTTTCTTT	CASSLGQGSTEAFF	TRBJ1-1	few	TRBD1	TRBV5-1
TGTGCCAGTTGGGGGGATAATTCACCCCTCCACTTT	CASWGDNSPLHF	TRBJ1-6	.	.	TRBV28
TGTGCCAGCACCCAAGCTAGCGTTGGAAACATTCAGTACTTC	CASTQASVGNIQYF	TRBJ2-4	once	.	TRBV7-2
TGTGCCAGCAGCCACGGACAGGCGCAAGGCTCCTATAATTCACCCCTCCACTTT	CASSHGQAQGSYNSPLHF	TRBJ1-6	.	TRBD1	TRBV5-4
TGTGCCAGCAGCGCCCAGACTAGCGTCACAGATACGCAGTATTTT	CASSAQTSVTDTQYF	TRBJ2-3	.	TRBD2	TRBV11-2
TGTGCCAGCAATCGGAACAGGGCGAATCAGCCCCAGCATTTT	CASNRNRANQPQHF	TRBJ1-5	.	.	TRBV28
TGCGCCAGCAGCTCTGAAGGGACAGGGGCAAATTCACCCCTCCACTTT	CASSSEGTGANSPLHF	TRBJ1-6	.	TRBD1	TRBV5-1
TGTGCCAGCAGGGTGGAGGGGATCAACACTGAAGCTTTCTTT	CASRVEGINTEAFF	TRBJ1-1	.	.	TRBV2
TGCGCCAGCAGTTTAGAGGGGACAGATACGCAGTATTTT	CASSLEGTDTQYF	TRBJ2-3	.	.	TRBV5-1
TGCGCCAGCAGTGAGACGACAGGAGGACAGCCCCAGCATTTT	CASSETTGGQPQHF	TRBJ1-5	many	.	TRBV10-2
TGTGCCAGAAGCATCCACAGGGGGAGAAGCGGCTACACCTTC	CARSIHRGRSGYTF	TRBJ1-2	.	TRBD1	TRBV5-3
TGTGCCAGCAGTGTAGGGACTAGCGGGGGGGCCTACGAGACCCAGTACTTC	CASSVGTSGGAYETQYF	TRBJ2-5	few	TRBD2	TRBV2
TGTGCCAGCAGACTCGGACAGGGGAACTATGGCTACACCTTC	CASRLGQGNYGYTF	TRBJ1-2	.	TRBD1	TRBV7-2
TGTGCCAGCAGCGCGGGAGAGTGGGCCAACGTCCTGACTTTC	CASSAGEWANVLTF	TRBJ2-6	.	TRBD2	TRBV5-8
TGTGCCAGCAGCTTTAGGTTTGGGCATCCTAGCGGCAACCTCAATGAGCAGTTCTTC	CASSFRFGHPSGNLNEQFF	TRBJ2-1	.	TRBD2	TRBV11-2
TGTGCCAGCAGCTTAGTTCAAGCGGGGGCCACAGATACGCAGTATTTT	CASSLVQAGATDTQYF	TRBJ2-3	few	TRBD2	TRBV11-1
TGTGCCAGCAGCCCCCCGACAGGGGGCTATGGCTACACCTTC	CASSPPTGGYGYTF	TRBJ1-2	.	TRBD1	TRBV11-2
TGTGCCAGTAGTATCGGGGGCGCGTCTGCCTACGAGCAGTACTTC	CASSIGGASAYEQYF	TRBJ2-7	few	.	TRBV19
TGTGCCAGCAGCCCGCCGGGACAGGGGAACTCTGGAAACACCATATATTTT	CASSPPGQGNSGNTIYF	TRBJ1-3	.	TRBD1	TRBV9
TGTGCCACTAACCCAAGAACGGACAGGCATTCCTATGGCTACACCTTC	CATNPRTDRHSYGYTF	TRBJ1-2	.	TRBD1	TRBV5-4
TGTGCCAGCTGCCCGGGGGCTGAAGGTTCACCCCTCCACTTT	CASCPGAEGSPLHF	TRBJ1-6	.	.	TRBV6-6
TGTGCCAGCTCTCCAGGGGGCGGTGGAAACACCATATATTTT	CASSPGGGGNTIYF	TRBJ1-3	.	TRBD1	TRBV18
TGTGCCAGCAGTGTTATGCGTAGCACAGATACGCAGTATTTT	CASSVMRSTDTQYF	TRBJ2-3	.	.	TRBV2
TGTGCCAGCAGCTTAGTGGTAGGGCGGGGGTTATACCAAGAGACCCAGTACTTC	CASSLVVGRGLYQETQYF	TRBJ2-5	once	TRBD2	TRBV11-2
TGCGCCAGCAGGAAAGGGATCAACACCGGGGAGCTGTTTTTT	CASRKGINTGELFF	TRBJ2-2	many	.	TRBV10-1
TGTGCCATCACGGGTAGCGGCGACGGGGAGCTGTTTTTT	CAITGSGDGELFF	TRBJ2-2	.	.	TRBV10-3
TGTGCCAGCAGTGAATTGAAGTCAGGGAACTATGGCTACACCTTC	CASSELKSGNYGYTF	TRBJ1-2	.	.	TRBV2
TGTGCCAGCAGCTTGGAGGGAGCTAGACAGGGAGAGACCCAGTACTTC	CASSLEGARQGETQYF	TRBJ2-5	.	TRBD1	TRBV5-6
TGTGCCAGGGCAGCGGGAGTGGCAGAGACCCAGTACTTC	CARAAGVAETQYF	TRBJ2-5	.	TRBD2	TRBV6-6
TGTGCCAGCAGCTCGACCGGGACCTCTGGGGGCTACGAGCAGTACTTC	CASSSTGTSGGYEQYF	TRBJ2-7	.	.	TRBV7-9
TGTGCCAGCTCACCCGGCCCAAGCGCAGATACGCAGTATTTT	CASSPGPSADTQYF	TRBJ2-3	.	.	TRBV18
TGTGCCAGTAGTAAGACGGCGAACACTGAAGCTTTCTTT	CASSKTANTEAFF	TRBJ1-1	.	.	TRBV19
TGTGCCAGTAGCCCACAGGGGGCGCCCGGGGAGCTGTTTTTT	CASSPQGAPGELFF	TRBJ2-2	.	TRBD1	TRBV19
TGTGCCAGCTCACTGGTTCCTCTAAGCGGCGGTGGCAATGAGCAGTTCTTC	CASSLVPLSGGGNEQFF	TRBJ2-1	.	.	TRBV18
TGCGCCAGCAGCCAAGGACAGGGGAACTCACCCCTCCACTTT	CASSQGQGNSPLHF	TRBJ1-6	.	TRBD1	TRBV4-3
TGTGCCAGCAGCTTAACGGGGGATAATTCACCCCTCCACTTT	CASSLTGDNSPLHF	TRBJ1-6	.	.	TRBV7-9
TGCGCCAGCACCCCAAACGATAGGGGAGAGACCCAGTACTTC	CASTPNDRGETQYF	TRBJ2-5	.	.	TRBV5-1
TGTGCCAGCAGCCCCGAAGACGGTAAATGGCAGTTCTTC	CASSPEDGKWQFF	TRBJ2-1	.	.	TRBV5-4
TGTGCCAGCAGCTGGACAGGAATGGCGACAGATACGCAGTATTTT	CASSWTGMATDTQYF	TRBJ2-3	.	TRBD1	TRBV7-9
TGTGCCAGCAGCCAACCATCGGGCACCTACCAAGAGACCCAGTACTTC	CASSQPSGTYQETQYF	TRBJ2-5	.	.	TRBV14
TGTGCCAGCAGCTCCGGGACAGGGGGCGATTGGAATGAGCAGTTCTTC	CASSSGTGGDWNEQFF	TRBJ2-1	.	TRBD1	TRBV11-2
TGTGCCAGCACCTACTACAACACCGGGGAGCTGTTTTTT	CASTYYNTGELFF	TRBJ2-2	few	.	TRBV5-6
TGTGCCAGCAGCTTAGTGGCGGGAGGGCCGTTGGACGAGCAGTACTTC	CASSLVAGGPLDEQYF	TRBJ2-7	.	TRBD2	TRBV7-2
TGTGCCAGCAGCAAAGGAGGGCGCAGGGTGGGGTATGGCTACACCTTC	CASSKGGRRVGYGYTF	TRBJ1-2	.	.	TRBV21-1
TGTGCTAGCAGCGTAACGAGCAATCGCGGCTACACCTTC	CASSVTSNRGYTF	TRBJ1-2	.	.	TRBV9
TGCGCCAGCAGCCCCCTGGGGTCCGGAAACACCATATATTTT	CASSPLGSGNTIYF	TRBJ1-3	.	.	TRBV5-1